The next 18 T cell receptor beta chains were all read from a single sample in a study of CXCR3-negative and CXCR3-positive naive CD8 T cells. Findings and caveats of the study: Hydrophobicity of TRB CDR3s was greater in CXCR3-positive naive cells than in CXCR3-negative naive cells.

The libraries of TRB cDNA were prepared using 5' RACE with UMI labels. TCRdb reprocessed the 5' RACE reads and keeps a single row for each CDR3 protein, giving no DNA. Recorded for this sample: 130,000 to 150,000 distinct CDR3 sequences. Their antigen targets remain unknown. The sample was naive CXCR3+ CD8+ T cells from blood. Subset of the sample: CD45RO-CCR7+CD27+CD95- naive CD8+ T cells expressing CXCR3 (TNR3+). These receptors were obtained from a human donor in good health. Some clones in this sample may be carry-over from other donors' samples.

This chain links TRBV29-1 with TRBJ2-3; there is no DNA to check the TCRdb D call of TRBD2. CDR3 length equals 15 residues. Germline V gene data show CDR1 as SQVTM and CDR2 as ANQGSEA. CDR3 sequence: CSVEQAGYSTDTQYF.

The chain links TRBV29-1 to TRBJ2-5; lacking DNA, the TRBD2 call made by TCRdb goes unchecked. Germline lookup yields CDR1 SQVTM and CDR2 ANQGSEA. There are 12 residues in the CDR3. The CDR3 here is CSGENRSETQYF. The full variable domain, rest sourced from reference TRBV29-1 and TRBJ2-5, is SAVISQKPSRDICQRGTSLTIQCQVDSQVTMMFWYRQQPGQSLTLIATANQGSEATYESGFVIDKFPISRPNLTFSTLTVSNMSPEDSSIYLCSGENRSETQYFGPGTRLLVL.

The CDR3 reads CASSLRDTGELFF. V usage is TRBV28 and J usage is TRBJ2-2; the TCRdb call, TRBD2, lacks DNA for checking. Germline V gene data show CDR1 as MDHEN and CDR2 as SYDVKM. This CDR3 is 13 amino acids long.

The chain employs TRBV9 and TRBJ2-3; without DNA, the TCRdb call of TRBD1 cannot be checked. In germline, CDR1 is SGDLS, CDR2 YYNGEE. The CDR3 contains 17 residues. This chain's CDR3 is CASSAGWGGTSTDTQYF.

This chain's CDR3 is CASSFAGTSGGAQYF. The gene calls are TRBV28 and TRBJ2-5; TCRdb picks TRBD2, but there is no DNA to check that call. The CDR3 is made up of 15 amino acids. In germline, CDR1 is MDHEN, CDR2 SYDVKM. Supplemented by reference TRBV28 and TRBJ2-5, the full variable domain reads DVKVTQSSRYLVKRTGEKVFLECVQDMDHENMFWYRQDPGLGLRLIYFSYDVKMKEKGDIPEGYSVSREKKERFSLILESASTNQTSMYLCASSFAGTSGGAQYFGPGTRLLVL.

The chain links TRBV12-3 or TRBV12-4 to TRBJ2-5; TCRdb calls TRBD1, which cannot be checked without DNA. The CDR3 contains 17 residues. Here the CDR3 reads CASLGDPHPTYQETQYF.

The V and J genes are TRBV6-5 and TRBJ1-1; the TCRdb call, TRBD1, lacks DNA for checking. The CDR3 totals 14 residues. The germline CDR1 and CDR2 sequences are MNHEY and SVGAGI. The CDR3 reads CASSYSPGNTEAFF.

The chain is built from TRBV9 and TRBJ2-1. CDR1 is SGDLS, CDR2 YYNGEE, per germline. The CDR3 consists of 15 residues. CDR3 region: CASSVKGSSYNEQFF. Full variable domain (outside the CDR3, taken from reference TRBV9 and TRBJ2-1): DSGVTQTPKHLITATGQRVTLRCSPRSGDLSVYWYQQSLDQGLQFLIQYYNGEERAKGNILERFSAQQFPDLHSELNLSSLELGDSALYFCASSVKGSSYNEQFFGPGTRLTVL.

J is TRBJ2-3 and V is TRBV11-2; TCRdb selects TRBD2, and the lack of DNA leaves this call unchecked. Per germline, CDR1 SGHAT and CDR2 FQNNGV. The CDR3 runs to 16 residues. This CDR3 is CASREGWGVSTDTQYF. Looking up the rest from reference TRBV11-2 and TRBJ2-3 gives the full variable domain: EAGVAQSPRYKIIEKRQSVAFWCNPISGHATLYWYQQILGQGPKLLIQFQNNGVVDDSQLPKDRFSAERLKGVDSTLKIQPAKLEDSAVYLCASREGWGVSTDTQYFGPGTRLTVL.

This chain connects TRBV7-2 to TRBJ1-1; the D call from TCRdb, TRBD1, cannot be confirmed without DNA. The CDR3 has 14 residues. The V gene's germline CDR1 is SGHTA and CDR2 FQGNSA. This CDR3 is CASSYWDVSTEAFF.

The V call is TRBV7-9, the J call TRBJ1-2; the TCRdb call, TRBD1, lacks DNA for checking. The CDR3 runs 16 residues. Germline V gene lookup returns CDR1 SEHNR and CDR2 FQNEAQ (reference sequence). CDR3 sequence: CASSLYGQGAGYGYTF.

The chain combines TRBV29-1 with TRBJ2-1. This CDR3 contains 13 residues. The germline gives CDR1 SQVTM, CDR2 ANQGSEA. The chain's CDR3 is CSVAGLNYNEQFF.

The chain employs TRBV7-9 and TRBJ1-1. The CDR3 covers 13 residues. The germline CDR1 and CDR2 sequences are SEHNR and FQNEAQ (reference sequence). CDR3 residues: CASSLGWNTEAFF.

This chain links TRBV9 with TRBJ2-7. CDR1 and CDR2 from the germline V gene are SGDLS and YYNGEE. The CDR3 runs to 13 residues. The CDR3 sequence: CASSGNSIHEQYF.

V gene TRBV20-1 combines with J gene TRBJ1-3; without DNA, the TCRdb call of TRBD1 cannot be checked. The germline V gene has CDR1 DFQATT and CDR2 SNEGSKA (reference sequence). The CDR3 totals 14 residues. The CDR3 spells CSARNRDSGNTIYF.

The chain is built from TRBV4-1 and TRBJ2-2; TCRdb names TRBD2, which stays unverified in the absence of DNA. The CDR3 totals 16 residues. Germline assignment: CDR1 MGHRA and CDR2 YSYEKL. CDR3 residues: CASSQAGLANTGELFF.

The chain links TRBV4-1 to TRBJ1-1; TCRdb's D call of TRBD1 is untestable without DNA. The CDR3 sequence is 15 residues long. CDR1 and CDR2 (germline): MGHRA, YSYEKL. CDR3: CASSQGPRVNTEAFF.

J is TRBJ2-7 and V is TRBV5-1; TCRdb outputs TRBD2, but without DNA this stays unchecked. The CDR3 contains 15 residues. Germline-derived CDR1 and CDR2 are SGHRS and YFSETQ. The CDR3 sequence: CASSPGLAGGHEQYF.